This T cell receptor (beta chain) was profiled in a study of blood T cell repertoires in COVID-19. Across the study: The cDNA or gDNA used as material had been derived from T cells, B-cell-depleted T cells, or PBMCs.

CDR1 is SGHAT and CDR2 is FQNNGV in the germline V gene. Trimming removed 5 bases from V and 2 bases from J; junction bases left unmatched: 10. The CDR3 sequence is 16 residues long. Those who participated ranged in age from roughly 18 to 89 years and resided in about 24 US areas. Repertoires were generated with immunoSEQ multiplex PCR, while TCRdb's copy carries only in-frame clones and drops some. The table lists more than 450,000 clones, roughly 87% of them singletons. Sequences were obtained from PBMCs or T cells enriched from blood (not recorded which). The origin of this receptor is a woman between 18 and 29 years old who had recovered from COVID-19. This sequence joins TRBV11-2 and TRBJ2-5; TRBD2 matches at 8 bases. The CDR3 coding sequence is TGTGCCAGCAGCCGCGGGAGTAGCGGGGCTCAAGAGACCCAGTACTTC. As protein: CASSRGSSGAQETQYF.